Below are 30 T cell receptor beta chains sequenced from a single sample in a study of cytomegalovirus exposure and HLA in healthy donors. Primers: 60 Vbeta forward and 13 Jbeta reverse. Only in-frame clones appear in the TCRdb table, and some are missing; sequencing was by immunoSEQ multiplex PCR. Of 150,000 to 170,000 clones in the sample, more than 75% were seen once. Sample: PBMCs. The receptor set was obtained from a man aged 30 to 39 in good health and CMV-seropositive.

The chain recombines TRBV28 with TRBJ2-7, with D perhaps matching TRBD1 (6 bases). Trimming left V 5 bases short and J 0 bases short, with 11 bases between. Germline V gene data show CDR1 as MDHEN and CDR2 as SYDVKM. The CDR3 contains 14 residues. The CDR3 DNA follows: TGTGCCAGCAGTATCTCGGGACACTCCTACGAGCAGTACTTC. Protein: CASSISGHSYEQYF.

This clone was picked up a small number of times. The chain couples TRBV5-1 to TRBJ2-2, with D perhaps matching TRBD1 (6 bases). V shed 4 bases and J shed 4 bases, with 14 bases lying between them. The CDR3 has 15 amino acids. Germline loops: CDR1 SGHRS, CDR2 YFSETQ. In DNA form, the CDR3 reads TGCGCCAGCAGCCCAAATACACAGGGCACCGGGGAGCTGTTTTTT. Protein product: CASSPNTQGTGELFF.

J is TRBJ2-1 and V is TRBV15, with 9 bases aligning to TRBD1. Germline CDR1 reads LNHNV; CDR2 reads YYDKDF (reference sequence). The CDR3 sequence is 16 residues long. V was pared by 3 bases and J by 8 bases, with 11 bases of the junction left unmatched. In DNA, the CDR3 is TGTGCCACCAGCAGGATGGGACAGGGAATTTGGCATGAGCAGTTCTTC. The encoded protein is CATSRMGQGIWHEQFF.

This chain connects TRBV5-4 to TRBJ2-1; the match to TRBD2 covers 14 bases. V shed 4 bases and J 10 bases; nucleotides not matched to a gene: 10. Germline-derived CDR1 and CDR2 are SGHNT and YYREEE (reference sequence). The CDR3 loop spans 16 amino acids. The DNA for the CDR3 is TGTGCCAGCAGCGACAGACTAGCGGGAGGGCCAGAAGAGCAGTTCTTC. Encoded protein: CASSDRLAGGPEEQFF. Full variable domain (remainder filled in from reference TRBV5-4 and TRBJ2-1): ETGVTQSPTHLIKTRGQQVTLRCSSQSGHNTVSWYQQALGQGPQFIFQYYREEENGRGNFPPRFSGLQFPNYSSELNVNALELDDSALYLCASSDRLAGGPEEQFFGPGTRLTVL.

The chain links TRBV4-1 to TRBJ2-3; 11 nucleotides match TRBD2. Per germline, CDR1 MGHRA and CDR2 YSYEKL. The CDR3 spans 15 residues. V trimming: 2 bases; J trimming: 4 bases; junction bases outside the gene matches: 2. This chain's CDR3 is CASSQNSGRADTQYF. In DNA, the CDR3 is TGCGCCAGCAGCCAAAATAGCGGGAGGGCAGATACGCAGTATTTT.

The chain uses TRBV5-4 and TRBJ1-3; maybe TRBD1 (6 bases). The ends were cut back, 5 bases at V and 7 bases at J, with 16 bases in the middle. Germline assignment: CDR1 SGHNT and CDR2 YYREEE (reference sequence). The CDR3 is 14 amino acids. The CDR3 spells CASSLPGVGNTIYF. CDR3 bases: TGTGCCAGCAGTTTGCCAGGGGTGGGCAACACCATATATTTT.

A word on this clone: Germline is not matched at one junction end, which may reflect a read error. The chain recombines TRBV5-1 with TRBJ2-7; TRBD2 agrees at 11 bases. Germline CDR1 reads SGHRS; CDR2 reads YFSETQ. The CDR3 is 15 residues long. The CDR3 DNA reads as TGCGCCAACAGCCCGGCACTAGCGGGAGCTTCCGAGCGGTACTTC. This encodes CANSPALAGASERYF.

The chain joins TRBV7-2 to TRBJ2-1; weak D call: TRBD2 (6 bases). The CDR3 has 17 residues. Germline V gene sequence: CDR1 SGHTA, CDR2 FQGNSA. Trimming removed 0 bases at V and 1 base at J, with 13 bases between. CDR3 in DNA: TGTGCCAGCAGCTTAGCGCGGGGTAGCGGATCCTACAATGAGCAGTTCTTC. Its protein product is CASSLARGSGSYNEQFF.

This rearrangement joins TRBV5-1 to TRBJ1-2; the D gene is possibly TRBD1 (6 bases). The CDR3 covers 19 residues. Germline V gene data show CDR1 as SGHRS and CDR2 as YFSETQ. Trimming took off 1 base at V and 6 bases at J, with 28 bases between the two ends. Written as DNA, the CDR3 is TGCGCCAGCAGCTTGATGGGGCGGGGGCCCCAGATTTGGGCCAATGGCTACACCTTC. Its protein is CASSLMGRGPQIWANGYTF.

The V call is TRBV27, the J call TRBJ1-4; the D gene is possibly TRBD1 (5 bases). CDR1 and CDR2 from the germline V gene are MNHEY and SMNVEV (reference sequence). Trimming took off 6 bases at V and 4 bases at J, with 18 bases between the two ends. This CDR3 is 16 amino acids long. The CDR3 protein is CASSLSWGAVNEKLFF. The CDR3 nucleotides are TGTGCCAGCAGCCTGAGCTGGGGCGCAGTTAATGAAAAACTGTTTTTT.

This clone has a handful of counts. The V and J genes are TRBV5-1 and TRBJ2-3; the D is unclear. The length of the CDR3 is 12 residues. Germline V gene sequence: CDR1 SGHRS, CDR2 YFSETQ. V was shortened by 4 bases and J by 2 bases, with 5 bases between the two germline ends. This chain's CDR3 is CASSINTDTQYF. The CDR3 DNA reads TGCGCCAGCAGCATAAACACAGATACGCAGTATTTT.

This CDR3 is CASSDREGRIGNTIYF. The DNA for the CDR3 is TGTGCCAGCAGTGATCGGGAAGGAAGAATTGGAAACACCATATATTTT. The chain carries TRBV6-1 and TRBJ1-3; D not certain. Germline assignment: CDR1 MNHNS and CDR2 SASEGT. V was trimmed by 3 bases and J by 3 bases, leaving 15 bases between them. This CDR3 spans 16 amino acids.

The V gene is TRBV6-6, the J gene TRBJ2-7, with D maybe TRBD2 (6 bases). Looked up from germline, CDR1 is MNHNY and CDR2 is SVGAGI (reference sequence). V lost 2 bases to trimming and J lost 2 bases, with 10 bases between them. The CDR3 runs 14 residues. CDR3 amino acids: CASSYGASAYEQYF. Written as DNA, the CDR3 is TGTGCCAGCAGTTACGGCGCTAGCGCCTACGAGCAGTACTTC.

The rearrangement uses TRBV4-2 and TRBJ2-1, with TRBD2 identical over 10 bases. The CDR3 is 16 residues long. With 0 bases clipped from V and 10 bases from J, the junction kept 9 bases outside the gene matches. Germline CDR1 reads LGHNA; CDR2 reads YNFKEQ. The CDR3 is CASSQELLAGAREQFF. The DNA for the CDR3 is TGTGCCAGCAGCCAAGAACTTCTAGCGGGAGCACGGGAGCAGTTCTTC.

The rearrangement uses TRBV15 and TRBJ1-1; unclear D gene. Trimming pared 0 bases from V and 3 bases from J, leaving 5 bases between. Germline CDR1 is LNHNV and CDR2 is YYDKDF (reference sequence). This CDR3 region has 13 residues. The DNA of the CDR3 is TGTGCCACCAGCAGAGAAGACTACACTGAAGCTTTCTTT. This codes for CATSREDYTEAFF.

The chain employs TRBV9 and TRBJ1-6; D ambiguous. Germline V gene data show CDR1 as SGDLS and CDR2 as YYNGEE. V lost 1 base and J 10 bases, leaving 12 bases between the germline ends. The CDR3 is 14 residues long. The CDR3: CASSVTPSSSPLHF. The CDR3 DNA reads as TGTGCCAGCAGCGTAACCCCCTCGAGCTCACCCCTCCACTTT.

This chain joins TRBV2 and TRBJ2-1; 9 bases line up with TRBD1. The CDR3 is 11 residues long. Germline loops: CDR1 SNHLY, CDR2 FYNNEI. Trimming removed 6 bases from V and 15 bases from J; junction bases left unmatched: 6. In DNA, the CDR3 is TGTGCCAGCAGCCTACTGACAGGGGGGTTCTTC. Protein sequence: CASSLLTGGFF.

Only one count was recorded for this clone. The CDR3 ends on some other residue instead of the conserved phenylalanine or tryptophan, so this is likely a read error. As DNA, the CDR3 is TGTGCCAGCAGTCCTGACAGAAGCTCTGGAAACACCATATATCTT. It translates to CASSPDRSSGNTIYL. This chain connects TRBV6-5 to TRBJ1-3; D may be TRBD1 (5 bases). Trimming left V 5 bases short and J 0 bases short, with 11 bases between. Germline CDR1 is MNHEY and CDR2 is SVGAGI. The CDR3 is 15 residues long.

The gene calls are TRBV5-1 and TRBJ2-3; 7 bases map to TRBD1. Germline V CDR1 and CDR2: SGHRS, YFSETQ. V shed 3 bases and J 5 bases; nucleotides not matched to a gene: 6. The CDR3 totals 14 residues. The CDR3 protein is CASSSGQVLDTQYF. In DNA, the CDR3 is TGCGCCAGCAGCTCCGGACAGGTCTTAGATACGCAGTATTTT.

The chain uses TRBV5-4 and TRBJ2-3; TRBD1 aligns across 9 bases. The CDR3 length is 18 residues. V lost 4 bases to trimming and J lost 0 bases; unmatched junction nucleotides: 12. Germline loops: CDR1 SGHNT, CDR2 YYREEE (reference sequence). The CDR3 nucleotides read TGTGCCAGCAGCCTAGACAGGGGGATAGCGACTAGCACAGATACGCAGTATTTT. It specifies CASSLDRGIATSTDTQYF.

As for this clone: An end of the junction differs from the germline gene, which may be a read error. V gene TRBV7-7 combines with J gene TRBJ2-3; 9 nucleotides line up with TRBD2. CDR3 size: 16 residues. The V gene's germline CDR1 is SSHAT and CDR2 FNYEAQ (reference sequence). As DNA, the CDR3 is TGTGCTAGCAGCCCCTCGACTAGCGGAGGCACAGATACGCAGTATTTT. This codes for CASSPSTSGGTDTQYF.

This clone was observed a single time. The genes are TRBV30 and TRBJ2-5; 7 nucleotides line up with TRBD1. The CDR3 extends over 13 amino acids. From germline, CDR1 is GTSNPN and CDR2 SVGIG (reference sequence). The V segment lost 0 bases and the J segment 9 bases; nucleotides outside the gene matches: 7. DNA of the CDR3: TGTGCCTGGAGTGTACAGGACAGGACGTCCCAGTACTTC. Residues: CAWSVQDRTSQYF. Full variable domain (remainder filled in from reference TRBV30 and TRBJ2-5): SQTIHQWPATLVQPVGSPLSLECTVEGTSNPNLYWYRQAAGRGLQLLFYSVGIGQISSEVPQNLSASRPQDRQFILSSKKLLLSDSGFYLCAWSVQDRTSQYFGPGTRLLVL.

The gene calls are TRBV19 and TRBJ1-5; 8 nucleotides align to TRBD1. Germline loops: CDR1 LNHDA, CDR2 SQIVND (reference sequence). V was clipped by 5 bases and J by 7 bases; unmatched bases: 13. The CDR3 runs to 16 residues. CDR3 protein: CASSLDRVMWKQPQHF. DNA of the CDR3: TGTGCCAGTAGTTTGGACAGGGTAATGTGGAAGCAGCCCCAGCATTTT.

V and J are TRBV9 and TRBJ1-5; D is undetermined. Per germline, CDR1 SGDLS and CDR2 YYNGEE. Trimming shortened V by 0 bases and J by 3 bases, and 7 bases separated the two germline ends. The CDR3 is 14 amino acids. In DNA, the CDR3 is TGTGCCAGCAGCGTAGGCCAGAACAATCAGCCCCAGCATTTT. Translating it yields CASSVGQNNQPQHF.

V gene TRBV7-9 combines with J gene TRBJ2-7; TRBD1 agrees at 11 bases. Germline CDR1 SEHNR, CDR2 FQNEAQ (reference sequence). Losses at the gene ends were 8 bases for V and 5 bases for J; bases not matched to a gene: 2. The CDR3 contains 12 residues. The CDR3 nucleotides are TGTGCCAGCGCGGACAGGGGGCACGAGCAGTACTTC. This gives the protein CASADRGHEQYF.

The chain recombines TRBV7-6 with TRBJ2-7, with D perhaps matching TRBD2 (6 bases). V lost 3 bases, J lost 5 bases, and 17 bases lay in between. Germline V lookup: CDR1 SGHVS, CDR2 FNYEAQ. The CDR3 runs 15 residues. CDR3 region: CASSLSAGTRHEQYF. The CDR3 DNA is TGTGCCAGCAGCTTGTCAGCGGGTACGAGGCACGAGCAGTACTTC. The entire variable domain, with the rest obtained from reference TRBV7-6 and TRBJ2-7, is as follows: GAGVSQSPRYKVTKRGQDVALRCDPISGHVSLYWYRQALGQGPEFLTYFNYEAQQDKSGLPNDRFSAERPEGSISTLTIQRTEQRDSAMYRCASSLSAGTRHEQYFGPGTRLTVT.

The chain links TRBV19 to TRBJ1-4; 7 bases agree with TRBD1. The CDR3 runs 15 residues. Germline V gene lookup returns CDR1 LNHDA and CDR2 SQIVND (reference sequence). Trimming took 5 bases from V and 5 from J; bases not matched to a gene: 8. CDR3 protein: CASSAAGTVNEKLFF. As DNA, the CDR3 is TGTGCCAGTAGTGCAGCCGGGACAGTAAATGAAAAACTGTTTTTT.

This chain uses TRBV18 with TRBJ2-1, with 8 bases matching TRBD2. The CDR3 extends over 15 amino acids. Germline trimming cut 0 bases from V and 10 bases from J; bases unmatched to any gene: 8. The V gene's germline CDR1 is KGHSH and CDR2 LQKENI. CDR3 coding DNA: TGTGCCAGCTCACCACCGGGACTAGAGGGCGTGGAGCAGTTCTTC. Translating gives CASSPPGLEGVEQFF.

The CDR3 nucleotides are TGCGCCAGCGGGCCCAAGGGAGTCACAGATACGCAGTATTTT. Translating it yields CASGPKGVTDTQYF. The V call is TRBV5-1, the J call TRBJ2-3, with a weak D call TRBD2 (5 bases). V was clipped by 7 bases and J by 2 bases, with 14 bases between them. This CDR3 region has 14 residues. Per the germline V gene, CDR1 is SGHRS and CDR2 is YFSETQ.

V usage is TRBV5-1 and J usage is TRBJ2-5; 11 bases match TRBD2. The end of the DNA fits TRBJ2-7 better, so the J call may be wrong. The CDR3 length is 15 residues. Germline V gives CDR1 SGHRS, CDR2 YFSETQ. The CDR3 loop reads CASSLGLAGSYEQYF. The DNA for the CDR3 is TGCGCCAGCAGCTTGGGACTAGCGGGGTCATACGAGCAGTACTTC.